This T cell receptor beta chain was recorded in a study of cytomegalovirus exposure and HLA in healthy donors. Study findings and constraints: Some TCR beta chains (over 150 of them) were listed as cytomegalovirus-associated.

On this clone: As yet, its antigen is unknown.

V was shortened by 2 bases and J by 4 bases, with 8 bases between the two germline ends. There are 13 residues in the CDR3. The germline V gene has CDR1 KGHSH and CDR2 LQKENI. PCR primers comprised 60 Vbeta and 13 Jbeta primers. As processed by the authors: About 10 million shared chains were among the approximately 76 million unique TCR beta chains that a later analysis counted. Profiled with immunoSEQ multiplex PCR; TCRdb holds only in-frame clones, not every one. V and J calls and clone size follow that table, whereas D and trimming were derived from the DNA. The repertoire table contains approximately 110,000 clones.

Sequencing used PBMCs. This receptor was taken from a man younger than 35 in good health and CMV-seronegative. V usage is TRBV18 and J usage is TRBJ1-1; D is unresolved. The DNA for the CDR3 is TGTGCCAGCTCACCAACCCGGGGCACTGAAGCTTTCTTT. This translates into CASSPTRGTEAFF. Using reference TRBV18 and TRBJ1-1 for the parts outside the CDR3, the full variable domain is NAGVMQNPRHLVRRRGQEARLRCSPMKGHSHVYWYRQLPEEGLKFMVYLQKENIIDESGMPKERFSAEFPKEGPSILRIQQVVRGDSAAYFCASSPTRGTEAFFGQGTRLTVV.